This passage covers 29 T cell receptor beta chains from one sample sequenced in a study of CD8 T cells in ankylosing spondylitis. Via MiXCR, TCRdb re-called the 5' RACE reads, giving one row per CDR3 protein. The repertoire holds about 130,000 distinct CDR3 sequences, with roughly 6.6% as singletons. What was sequenced was blood, either unsorted or a sorted T cell fraction (not recorded which). The receptors shown here come from a female donor with ankylosing spondylitis or in good health (not recorded which).

This clonotype was seen ten or more times. The V and J genes are TRBV4-3 and TRBJ1-2; tentative D call: TRBD1 (5 bases). V was cut by 1 base and J by 8 bases, with 17 bases left in between. The length of the CDR3 is 15 residues. In germline, CDR1 is LGHNA, CDR2 YSLEER. This CDR3 is CASSQVSVGTRGYTF. As DNA, the CDR3 is TGCGCCAGCAGCCAAGTCTCAGTGGGGACGAGGGGCTACACCTTC.

This clonotype has just a few counts. This chain joins TRBV18 and TRBJ1-1; 9 bases match TRBD1. Germline values: CDR1 KGHSH, CDR2 LQKENI. The junction had 9 bases not matched to a gene; V was cut back by 4 bases and J by 6 bases. The CDR3 has 15 residues. The CDR3 is CASSLETGGVPEAFF. CDR3 nucleotides: TGTGCCAGCTCACTCGAGACAGGGGGAGTCCCTGAAGCTTTCTTT. Supplemented by reference TRBV18 and TRBJ1-1, the full variable domain reads NAGVMQNPRHLVRRRGQEARLRCSPMKGHSHVYWYRQLPEEGLKFMVYLQKENIIDESGMPKERFSAEFPKEGPSILRIQQVVRGDSAAYFCASSLETGGVPEAFFGQGTRLTVV.

The chain carries TRBV19 and TRBJ2-1; TRBD2 matches 8 bases. This CDR3 is built from 15 residues. V was clipped by 3 bases and J by 10 bases; unmatched bases: 11. Per the germline V gene, CDR1 is LNHDA and CDR2 is SQIVND (reference sequence). The CDR3 sequence is CASSMGLAGGREQFF. Here the CDR3 DNA reads TGTGCCAGTAGTATGGGTCTAGCGGGTGGGAGGGAGCAGTTCTTC.

This chain links TRBV30 with TRBJ2-7, with 7 nucleotides matching TRBD1. J lost 6 bases, V lost 4 bases, and 6 bases had no gene match. From germline, CDR1 is GTSNPN and CDR2 SVGIG (reference sequence). The CDR3 length is 12 residues. CDR3 DNA: TGTGCCTGGATAACACAGGGGAGCGAGCAGTACTTC. Encoded protein: CAWITQGSEQYF.

This clonotype came up many times. The rearrangement links TRBV6-7 to TRBJ1-1; D remains unclear. TRBV6-7 is classed as an ORF, of uncertain function. The CDR3 contains 14 residues. V was cut by 7 bases and J by 11 bases, with 23 bases left in between. CDR3 protein: CASTKSEVGMWAFF. As DNA, the CDR3 is TGTGCCAGCACCAAAAGTGAGGTGGGAATGTGGGCTTTCTTT.

This clonotype showed up just a few times. V and J are TRBV7-9 and TRBJ2-7, with 8 bases fitting TRBD2. The CDR3 has 15 residues. The germline V gene has CDR1 SEHNR and CDR2 FQNEAQ (reference sequence). V dropped 1 base and J dropped 2; count of bases not matched to a gene: 4. The CDR3 loop is CASSLVAGTTYEQYF. CDR3 sequence (DNA): TGTGCCAGCAGCTTAGTAGCGGGGACTACCTACGAGCAGTACTTC.

This clonotype was counted at least ten times. CDR3 nucleotides: TGTGCCAGCAGCTTAGAGAGGACTAGCGGGGGCCTCCAAGAGACCCAGTACTTC. Translating gives CASSLERTSGGLQETQYF. The rearrangement uses TRBV11-2 and TRBJ2-5; 13 bases agree with TRBD2. The CDR3 has 18 residues. The germline gives CDR1 SGHAT, CDR2 FQNNGV. V lost 0 bases to trimming and J lost 1 base; unmatched junction nucleotides: 5. The whole variable domain, remainder taken from reference TRBV11-2 and TRBJ2-5, is EAGVAQSPRYKIIEKRQSVAFWCNPISGHATLYWYQQILGQGPKLLIQFQNNGVVDDSQLPKDRFSAERLKGVDSTLKIQPAKLEDSAVYLCASSLERTSGGLQETQYFGPGTRLLVL.

This clonotype was counted many times. For the CDR3, the DNA is TGTGCCAGCAGCCAAGGAGCTACTAGGTCCTACGAGCAGTACTTC. This codes for CASSQGATRSYEQYF. The chain is built from TRBV3-1 and TRBJ2-7; D might be TRBD2 (5 bases). CDR1 is LGHDT and CDR2 is YNNKEL in the germline V gene (reference sequence). The germline V and J ends were trimmed by 1 base and 1 base, with 11 bases remaining between them. The CDR3 extends over 15 amino acids.

This clonotype was seen at least ten times. This chain links TRBV3-1 with TRBJ1-5; D is perhaps TRBD1 (5 bases). Germline CDR1 is LGHDT and CDR2 is YNNKEL (reference sequence). V was clipped by 4 bases and J by 3 bases, with 13 bases between them. The CDR3 sequence is 15 residues long. CDR3 amino acids: CASSPSGGFNQPQHF. In DNA form, the CDR3 reads TGTGCCAGCAGCCCCTCGGGGGGATTCAATCAGCCCCAGCATTTT.

This sequence joins TRBV5-4 and TRBJ2-1, with 16 bases matching TRBD2. Germline V gene lookup returns CDR1 SGHNT and CDR2 YYREEE (reference sequence). CDR3 length: 16 residues. The V and J ends lost 5 bases and 8 bases, in that order; junction bases with no gene match: 7. The CDR3 here is CASRSGTSGGAHEQFF. CDR3 DNA sequence: TGTGCCAGCAGGTCCGGGACTAGCGGGGGGGCACATGAGCAGTTCTTC.

This clonotype was seen a handful of times. This chain uses TRBV7-2 with TRBJ1-2; 9 positions agree with TRBD1. The V and J ends lost 5 bases and 11 bases, in that order; junction bases with no gene match: 12. In germline, CDR1 is SGHTA, CDR2 FQGNSA. The CDR3 contains 14 residues. The CDR3 DNA follows: TGTGCCAGCAGCCCTGGGACAGGGACATCTGGGTACACCTTC. Encoded protein: CASSPGTGTSGYTF.

This clonotype was observed many times. The rearrangement joins TRBV9 to TRBJ2-1, with TRBD2 as a possible D gene (5 bases). The V gene's germline CDR1 is SGDLS and CDR2 YYNGEE. With 4 bases removed from V and 4 bases from J, the gap between germline ends came to 21 bases. This CDR3 is 17 amino acids long. CDR3 sequence reads: CASSSTSGERGYNEQFF. CDR3 coding DNA: TGTGCCAGCAGCTCGACGTCCGGAGAGAGAGGGTACAATGAGCAGTTCTTC.

In this sample, this clonotype turned up many times. The J gene is TRBJ1-1, the V gene TRBV7-2; D remains ambiguous. The CDR3 runs to 13 residues. V shed 3 bases and J shed 2 bases, with 7 bases lying between them. CDR1 is SGHTA and CDR2 is FQGNSA in the germline V gene. Here the CDR3 reads CASSFILNTEAFF. In nucleotides, the CDR3 is TGTGCCAGCAGCTTTATCTTAAACACTGAAGCTTTCTTT.

This clonotype has at least ten counts. The chain combines TRBV6-1 with TRBJ1-2; 8 bases align to TRBD1. The CDR3 loop spans 14 amino acids. Per the germline V gene, CDR1 is MNHNS and CDR2 is SASEGT. With V trimmed by 2 bases and J by 3 bases, 2 bases remained unmatched. CDR3: CASSETGGDYGYTF. In DNA, the CDR3 is TGTGCCAGCAGTGAAACAGGGGGGGACTATGGCTACACCTTC.

This clonotype was counted at least ten times. This chain connects TRBV19 to TRBJ2-3; 8 bases are shared with TRBD2. Germline V gene lookup returns CDR1 LNHDA and CDR2 SQIVND (reference sequence). The CDR3 consists of 15 residues. J lost 5 bases, V lost 10 bases, and 14 bases had no gene match. CDR3 protein: CANPAHGGDKDTQYF. The CDR3 DNA follows: TGTGCCAACCCTGCCCACGGGGGGGATAAAGATACGCAGTATTTT.

This sequence joins TRBV5-1 and TRBJ1-2; D unresolved. V was trimmed by 0 bases and J by 3 bases, leaving 6 bases between them. Germline V gene sequence: CDR1 SGHRS, CDR2 YFSETQ. This CDR3 region has 13 residues. The CDR3: CASSLGEHYGYTF. The CDR3 nucleotides are TGCGCCAGCAGCTTGGGTGAGCACTATGGCTACACCTTC.

This clonotype has a handful of counts. V and J are TRBV5-1 and TRBJ2-3, with 7 bases that match TRBD2. Trimming at V came to 1 base and at J to 4 bases, leaving 6 bases not matched to a gene. Germline CDR1 SGHRS, CDR2 YFSETQ. CDR3 length: 15 amino acids. The CDR3 sequence: CASSLTGGNSDTQYF. CDR3 nucleotides: TGCGCCAGCAGCTTGACGGGGGGAAATTCAGATACGCAGTATTTT.

This clonotype was seen at least ten times. This chain joins TRBV20-1 and TRBJ1-4, with a possible D match to TRBD1 (6 bases). Trimming took 0 bases from V and 12 from J, leaving 26 bases between them. Germline V lookup: CDR1 DFQATT, CDR2 SNEGSKA (reference sequence). The CDR3 runs 17 residues. CDR3 DNA: TGCAGTGCTAGAGAAGTAGGGGGAAGACAGGTGAAGCGGGAACTGTTTTTT. Protein sequence: CSAREVGGRQVKRELFF.

This clonotype was counted ten times or more. The chain links TRBV6-2 or TRBV6-3 to TRBJ1-2; 7 positions match TRBD1. Per the germline V gene, CDR1 is MNHEY and CDR2 is SVGEGT. The CDR3 contains 13 residues. Trimming at V came to 6 bases and at J to 4 bases, leaving 5 bases not matched to a gene. CDR3 loop: CASSPDRFYGYTF. The CDR3 bases are TGTGCCAGCAGCCCGGACAGGTTCTATGGCTACACCTTC.

This clonotype was picked up many times. The genes are TRBV6-1 and TRBJ2-2; D ambiguous. Germline V gene data show CDR1 as MNHNS and CDR2 as SASEGT. The V and J ends lost 6 bases and 2 bases respectively, with 10 bases between them. The CDR3 runs to 14 residues. CDR3 nucleotides: TGTGCCAGCAGCACGGGTTCTAACACCGGGGAGCTGTTTTTT. Its protein product is CASSTGSNTGELFF.

Regarding this clonotype: This sequence may be a read error, since a much larger clone differs from it by one base. The V gene is TRBV4-2, the J gene TRBJ2-3, with 8 bases fitting TRBD2. The CDR3 runs to 14 residues. Germline V gives CDR1 LGHNA, CDR2 YNFKEQ. The CDR3 sequence: CTSGRGGRTDTQYF. CDR3 sequence (DNA): TGTACCAGCGGCCGGGGGGGACGCACAGATACGCAGTATTTT.

This clonotype was seen ten or more times. The V and J genes are TRBV9 and TRBJ2-1; tentatively, D is TRBD2 (6 bases). V was clipped by 0 bases and J by 8 bases, with 15 bases between them. The CDR3 has 15 amino acids. Germline V CDR1 and CDR2: SGDLS, YYNGEE. DNA for the CDR3: TGTGCCAGCAGCGTAGCTCATGGGGGGTTCGATGAGCAGTTCTTC. It codes for CASSVAHGGFDEQFF.

This clonotype was detected many times. This chain links TRBV28 with TRBJ2-7; D possibly matches TRBD1 or TRBD2 (6 bases each). The CDR3 has 14 residues. V was trimmed by 5 bases and J by 2 bases, leaving 13 bases between them. Germline V gene sequence: CDR1 MDHEN, CDR2 SYDVKM. CDR3 coding DNA: TGTGCCAGCAGTGGCCGGGGGCGAACCTACGAGCAGTACTTC. Protein product: CASSGRGRTYEQYF.

This clonotype was counted at least ten times. This chain joins TRBV15 and TRBJ2-7; D gene ambiguous. V was cut by 4 bases and J by 2 bases, with 6 bases left in between. CDR3 length: 12 residues. CDR1 is LNHNV and CDR2 is YYDKDF in the germline V gene (reference sequence). CDR3 in DNA: TGTGCCACCAGCAATCAGGCCTACGAGCAGTACTTC. This encodes CATSNQAYEQYF. The full variable domain, with the rest looked up from reference TRBV15 and TRBJ2-7, is DAMVIQNPRYQVTQFGKPVTLSCSQTLNHNVMYWYQQKSSQAPKLLFHYYDKDFNNEADTPDNFQSRRPNTSFCFLDIRSPGLGDTAMYLCATSNQAYEQYFGPGTRLTVT.

This clonotype showed up many times. CDR3 DNA: TGTGCCAGCTCACCCGAGCTTCGCGGGGCCGGGGAGCTGTTTTTT. It translates to CASSPELRGAGELFF. V and J are TRBV18 and TRBJ2-2; TRBD2 is a possible D gene (6 bases). This CDR3 is built from 15 residues. Germline loops: CDR1 KGHSH, CDR2 LQKENI. The germline V and J ends were trimmed by 3 bases and 6 bases, with 14 bases remaining between them.

This clonotype has at least ten counts. V and J are TRBV3-1 and TRBJ2-7; D is possibly TRBD1 or TRBD2 (5 bases each). From germline, CDR1 is LGHDT and CDR2 YNNKEL (reference sequence). V lost 4 bases, J lost 1 base, and 14 bases lay in between. The CDR3 totals 15 residues. DNA of the CDR3: TGTGCCAGCAGCCGCCTGGGACGGGGATCCTACGAGCAGTACTTC. Protein sequence: CASSRLGRGSYEQYF.

This clonotype was seen more than once but under ten times. V gene TRBV30 combines with J gene TRBJ1-1; 8 nucleotides agree with TRBD1. The CDR3 runs to 14 residues. Germline values: CDR1 GTSNPN, CDR2 SVGIG (reference sequence). With 2 bases clipped from V and 1 base from J, the junction kept 3 bases outside the gene matches. CDR3 in amino acids: CAWSWTGWNTEAFF. The CDR3, as DNA: TGTGCCTGGAGTTGGACAGGGTGGAACACTGAAGCTTTCTTT.

At least ten counts were recorded for this clonotype. CDR3 DNA: TGTGCCAGCAGTTCTTTCCGGGACTCGGTGAACACTGAAGCTTTCTTT. This translates into CASSSFRDSVNTEAFF. The J gene is TRBJ1-1, the V gene TRBV27, with D possibly TRBD1 on 5 matching bases. The CDR3 covers 16 residues. V was trimmed by 4 bases and J by 0 bases, leaving 15 bases between them. Germline V CDR1 and CDR2: MNHEY, SMNVEV (reference sequence).

This clonotype has at least ten counts. V is TRBV6-1 and J is TRBJ1-4; possibly TRBD1 for D (6 bases). The CDR3 sequence is 15 residues long. Trimming cost V 4 bases and J 4 bases, with 13 bases left between them. The germline V gene encodes CDR1 MNHNS and CDR2 SASEGT. Here the CDR3 reads CASSAGAAGNEKLFF. The CDR3 DNA follows: TGTGCCAGCAGTGCGGGGGCGGCCGGTAATGAAAAACTGTTTTTT.